This T cell receptor (beta chain) was captured by sequencing in a study of blood T cell repertoires in COVID-19. The CDR3 is 11 amino acids. V lost 4 bases and J lost 4, with 5 bases in between. Per germline, CDR1 LGHDT and CDR2 YNNKEL (reference sequence). Using immunoSEQ multiplex PCR, the repertoire was profiled, and TCRdb retains in-frame clones only, with some absent. The sample shows 25,000 to 30,000 clones, 85% to 95% of them seen only once. The sample consisted of peripheral blood. The chain carries TRBV3-1 (or the pseudogene TRBV3-2) and TRBJ2-7; TRBD2 is a possible D gene (5 bases). The clonotype comes from a woman in her 70s with COVID-19, enrolled during active disease. CDR3 in amino acids: CASSPGYEQYF. The CDR3 DNA reads TGTGCCAGCAGCCCGGGGTACGAGCAGTACTTC.